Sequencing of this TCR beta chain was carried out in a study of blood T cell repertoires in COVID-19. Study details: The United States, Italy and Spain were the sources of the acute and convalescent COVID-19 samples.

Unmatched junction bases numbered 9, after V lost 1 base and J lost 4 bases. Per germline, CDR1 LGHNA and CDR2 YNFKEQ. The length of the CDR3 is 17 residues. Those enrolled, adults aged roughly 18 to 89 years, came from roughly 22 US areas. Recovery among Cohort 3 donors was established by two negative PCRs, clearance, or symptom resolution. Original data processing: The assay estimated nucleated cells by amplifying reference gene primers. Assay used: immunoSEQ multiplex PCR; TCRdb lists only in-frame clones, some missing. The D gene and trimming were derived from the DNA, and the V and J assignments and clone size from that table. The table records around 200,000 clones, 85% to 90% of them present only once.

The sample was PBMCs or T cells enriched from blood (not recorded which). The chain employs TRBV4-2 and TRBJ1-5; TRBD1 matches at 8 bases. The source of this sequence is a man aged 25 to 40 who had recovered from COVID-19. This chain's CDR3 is CASSQASGGRENQPQHF. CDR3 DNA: TGTGCCAGCAGCCAAGCCTCAGGGGGCCGAGAAAATCAGCCCCAGCATTTT.